The 5 T cell receptor beta chains reported below all come from one sample, sequenced in a study of breast tumors, draining lymph nodes, adjacent tissues. The lymph nodes were axillary draining lymph nodes from breast cancer patients. TCRdb itself ran the multiplex PCR reads through MiXCR, one entry per CDR3 protein. Of 140,000 to 150,000 distinct CDR3 sequences in the sample, about 33% are singletons; the top ten hold less than 2.5%. Sample: axillary lymph node tissue. The receptor set was obtained from a female donor with breast cancer. Some clones in this sample may be carry-over from other donors' samples.

At least ten counts were recorded for this clonotype. The V call is TRBV29-1, the J call TRBJ2-7; 7 nucleotides agree with TRBD1. Looked up from germline, CDR1 is SQVTM and CDR2 is ANQGSEA. The junction had 6 bases not matched to a gene; V was cut back by 4 bases and J by 0 bases. The CDR3 spans 14 residues. The chain's CDR3 is CSVVGQANSYEQYF. The CDR3 nucleotides are TGCAGCGTTGTCGGACAGGCCAACTCCTACGAGCAGTACTTC.

This clonotype was counted ten times or more. V usage is TRBV12-3 or TRBV12-4 and J usage is TRBJ2-2; 8 nucleotides line up with TRBD1. The CDR3 contains 15 residues. With 2 bases clipped from V and 2 bases from J, the junction kept 1 base outside the gene matches. CDR3 region: CASSLSGGNTGELFF. The CDR3 bases are TGTGCCAGCAGTTTATCAGGGGGCAACACCGGGGAGCTGTTTTTT.

This clonotype was seen many times. The V call is TRBV19, the J call TRBJ1-2, with TRBD1 matching over 10 bases. V shed 6 bases, J shed 8 bases, and the junction held 12 bases outside the gene matches. The V gene's germline CDR1 is LNHDA and CDR2 SQIVND (reference sequence). CDR3 length: 15 residues. CDR3 DNA: TGTGCCAGTAGCCACCTAGGGACAGGGGATGGCGGCTACACCTTC. Amino acids: CASSHLGTGDGGYTF.

This clonotype was seen a single time. The limits of the CDR3 on the DNA are not certain, so only TCRdb's listed CDR3 is given. This sequence joins TRBV5-6 and TRBJ1-2; the table gives TRBD1 as D, unverified against the DNA. The CDR3 is made up of 13 amino acids, end residues included. The V gene's germline CDR1 is SGHDT and CDR2 YYEEEE. The CDR3 region is CASSGNWGAGNTF.

The CDR3 loop reads CASDGPDVAGGSYEQYF. The CDR3 region has the DNA TGTGCCAGCGACGGGCCTGACGTGGCGGGGGGTTCCTACGAGCAGTACTTC. The chain is built from TRBV7-8 and TRBJ2-7; 8 bases map to TRBD2. J was trimmed by 1 base and V by 8 bases; bases with no gene match: 16. The CDR3 is made up of 17 amino acids. Germline CDR1 is SGHVS and CDR2 is FQNEAQ.